This TCR beta chain was captured by sequencing in a study of OX40 agonist ivuxolimab in advanced cancers. Study background: Patients received ivuxolimab, an intravenous treatment, every 2 weeks at 0.01 to 10 mg/kg. Hepatocellular carcinoma, melanoma, renal cell or head and neck cancer occurred in dose-escalation patients. The study reported partial responses in three patients: one hepatocellular carcinoma, two cutaneous melanoma. Study observations and caveats: Part of the nonresponder group also had normalized T-cell clonal expansion that was low.

Libraries were prepared by immunoSEQ multiplex PCR; TCRdb keeps only in-frame clonotypes and omits some of them. The repertoire consists of some 70,000 clones, with just over 85% occurring once and the leading ten covering around 3%. With 3 bases clipped from V and 3 bases from J, the junction kept 4 bases outside the gene matches. The CDR3 has 14 residues. Germline CDR1 WNHNN, CDR2 SYGVQD (reference sequence). Note on this clone: Its antigen is as yet unknown.

Here the sequenced sample was CD4+ or CD8+ T cells sorted from blood, taken in a trial of the OX40 agonist ivuxolimab. The V call is TRBV10-1, the J call TRBJ1-1; 7 nucleotides agree with TRBD1. The TCR originated in an adult with an advanced solid tumor such as melanoma, head and neck, liver or kidney cancer. The CDR3 protein is CASSDDRADTEAFF. CDR3 DNA sequence: TGCGCCAGCAGTGATGACAGGGCGGACACTGAAGCTTTCTTT.